The 15 T cell receptor beta chains given below trace back to one sample, sequenced in a study of cytomegalovirus exposure and HLA in healthy donors. Clones were read by immunoSEQ multiplex PCR, and TCRdb kept only the in-frame ones, dropping some. The data show 280,000 or so clones, around 89% seen once. Sample: PBMCs. These receptors all come from a woman aged 18-35 years in good health and CMV-seronegative.

This chain connects TRBV7-9 to TRBJ2-5, with TRBD2 identical over 8 bases. The germline gives CDR1 SEHNR, CDR2 FQNEAQ (reference sequence). CDR3 length: 14 residues. J gave up 2 bases and V 4 bases, and 3 bases lay outside the gene matches. The chain's CDR3 is CASSSSGRQETQYF. In DNA, the CDR3 is TGTGCCAGCAGCTCCAGCGGGAGACAAGAGACCCAGTACTTC. Looking up the rest from reference TRBV7-9 and TRBJ2-5 gives the full variable domain: DTGVSQNPRHKITKRGQNVTFRCDPISEHNRLYWYRQTLGQGPEFLTYFQNEAQLEKSRLLSDRFSAERPKGSFSTLEIQRTEQGDSAMYLCASSSSGRQETQYFGPGTRLLVL.

This rearrangement joins TRBV6-1 to TRBJ1-2, with 7 bases that match TRBD1. CDR1 is MNHNS and CDR2 is SASEGT in the germline V gene. Germline trimming cut 6 bases from V and 8 bases from J; bases unmatched to any gene: 15. There are 15 residues in the CDR3. This CDR3 reads CASRSTGRNFIGYTF. The CDR3 DNA is TGTGCCAGCAGGTCGACAGGGAGGAACTTTATAGGCTACACCTTC.

CDR3 coding DNA: TGTGCCAGCAGTCGCGGGGGACAGGGGAACTACAATGAGCAGTTCTTC. Protein product: CASSRGGQGNYNEQFF. The chain employs TRBV28 and TRBJ2-1; 10 bases agree with TRBD1. J was trimmed by 3 bases and V by 5 bases; bases with no gene match: 7. CDR3 length: 16 amino acids. The V gene's germline CDR1 is MDHEN and CDR2 SYDVKM. Using reference TRBV28 and TRBJ2-1 for the parts outside the CDR3, the full variable domain is DVKVTQSSRYLVKRTGEKVFLECVQDMDHENMFWYRQDPGLGLRLIYFSYDVKMKEKGDIPEGYSVSREKKERFSLILESASTNQTSMYLCASSRGGQGNYNEQFFGPGTRLTVL.

CDR3: CASSPRSSVGGDTQYF. CDR3 DNA sequence: TGTGCCAGCTCACCGAGATCCTCCGTCGGTGGAGATACGCAGTATTTT. This sequence joins TRBV18 and TRBJ2-3; D gene ambiguous. V lost 3 bases, J lost 5 bases, and 18 bases lay in between. The length of the CDR3 is 16 residues. Germline V gene lookup returns CDR1 KGHSH and CDR2 LQKENI.

This chain uses TRBV25-1 with TRBJ1-6; D is possibly TRBD1 (6 bases). The CDR3 loop spans 18 amino acids. The germline V gene encodes CDR1 MGHDK and CDR2 SYGVNS. V gave up 2 bases and J gave up 3 bases, with 17 bases separating them. CDR3 protein: CASSEGVGARSYNSPLHF. As DNA, the CDR3 is TGTGCCAGCAGTGAAGGGGTGGGGGCCAGGAGCTATAATTCACCCCTCCACTTT.

The table lists this clone with a count of one. V usage is TRBV30 and J usage is TRBJ1-1, with D possibly being TRBD1 (6 bases). V was shortened by 5 bases and J by 0 bases, with 19 bases between the two germline ends. The CDR3 contains 16 residues. Germline loops: CDR1 GTSNPN, CDR2 SVGIG (reference sequence). As DNA, the CDR3 is TGTGCCTGGCGGCGCGTGGACAGTGGCATGAACACTGAAGCTTTCTTT. It codes for CAWRRVDSGMNTEAFF.

The chain links TRBV29-1 to TRBJ2-1, with 12 bases lining up with TRBD2. The CDR3 has 14 amino acids. The ends lost 1 base at V and 10 bases at J; junction bases unmatched: 5. The germline CDR1 and CDR2 sequences are SQVTM and ANQGSEA. The CDR3 DNA follows: TGCAGCGTTGAAGCACTAGCGGGAGGTTGGGAGCAGTTCTTC. Protein: CSVEALAGGWEQFF.

The rearrangement uses TRBV5-6 and TRBJ2-2; D is possibly TRBD2 (5 bases). V was cut by 0 bases and J by 1 base, with 7 bases left in between. This CDR3 is built from 15 residues. CDR1 and CDR2 from the germline V gene are SGHDT and YYEEEE. CDR3 coding DNA: TGTGCCAGCAGCTTGGTTGCGGGGAACACCGGGGAGCTGTTTTTT. Its protein is CASSLVAGNTGELFF.

The chain carries TRBV28 and TRBJ2-4, with TRBD1 identical over 9 bases. V shed 3 bases, J shed 4 bases, and the junction held 13 bases outside the gene matches. The CDR3 runs to 18 residues. Per germline, CDR1 MDHEN and CDR2 SYDVKM. CDR3: CASSFGGDRVLAKNIQYF. The CDR3 DNA reads TGTGCCAGCAGTTTTGGTGGGGACAGGGTTCTAGCTAAAAACATTCAGTACTTC. Full variable domain (rest looked up from reference TRBV28 and TRBJ2-4): DVKVTQSSRYLVKRTGEKVFLECVQDMDHENMFWYRQDPGLGLRLIYFSYDVKMKEKGDIPEGYSVSREKKERFSLILESASTNQTSMYLCASSFGGDRVLAKNIQYFGAGTRLSVL.

The CDR3 region has the DNA TGTGCCAGCAGCGTCCCAAACAGGGGCGGACAGGGGGCGAATGAGCAGTTCTTC. Translated: CASSVPNRGGQGANEQFF. The rearrangement uses TRBV9 and TRBJ2-1, with 11 bases matching TRBD1. The CDR3 is made up of 18 amino acids. With 2 bases clipped from V and 7 bases from J, the junction kept 14 bases outside the gene matches. CDR1 is SGDLS, CDR2 YYNGEE, per germline.

The rearrangement joins TRBV12-5 to TRBJ2-5; 9 nucleotides match TRBD2. Germline trimming cut 6 bases from V and 7 bases from J; bases unmatched to any gene: 15. This CDR3 comprises 16 residues. Germline V gene sequence: CDR1 LGHNT, CDR2 FRNRAP. CDR3 bases: TGTGCTAGTGGCACCTCTGGGCGGGAGGGCCCGGGGACCCAGTACTTC. As protein: CASGTSGREGPGTQYF. Full variable domain (missing parts from reference TRBV12-5 and TRBJ2-5): DARVTQTPRHKVTEMGQEVTMRCQPILGHNTVFWYRQTMMQGLELLAYFRNRAPLDDSGMPKDRFSAEMPDATLATLKIQPSEPRDSAVYFCASGTSGREGPGTQYFGPGTRLLVL.

The genes are TRBV4-1 and TRBJ1-5, with D possibly matching TRBD1 (5 bases). Germline V CDR1 and CDR2: MGHRA, YSYEKL. Trimming removed 0 bases at V and 3 bases at J, with 12 bases between. The CDR3 has 16 residues. CDR3 sequence: CASSQDQGFPNQPQHF. The CDR3 DNA is TGCGCCAGCAGCCAAGACCAGGGCTTCCCCAATCAGCCCCAGCATTTT.

The V call is TRBV10-2, the J call TRBJ2-7; 8 nucleotides match TRBD1. This CDR3 region has 13 residues. With 7 bases clipped from V and 4 bases from J, the junction kept 6 bases outside the gene matches. Per the germline V gene, CDR1 is WSHSY and CDR2 is SAAADI. CDR3 sequence reads: CASNSDRGYEQYF. DNA of the CDR3: TGCGCCAGCAATTCAGACAGGGGTTACGAGCAGTACTTC.

The chain has TRBV20-1 and TRBJ2-5; D remains ambiguous. The germline V gene has CDR1 DFQATT and CDR2 SNEGSKA (reference sequence). The length of the CDR3 is 11 residues. The germline V and J ends were trimmed by 6 bases and 5 bases, with 10 bases remaining between them. CDR3 amino acids: CSAPSRETQYF. The CDR3 DNA is TGCAGTGCCCCGAGCCGGGAGACCCAGTACTTC.

As DNA, the CDR3 is TGTGCCAGCAGTTCTACCTCCCCTTTTAGCAATCAGCCCCAGCATTTT. Its translation is CASSSTSPFSNQPQHF. This chain links TRBV28 with TRBJ1-5, with no clear D. Germline values: CDR1 MDHEN, CDR2 SYDVKM. V was trimmed by 4 bases and J by 0 bases, leaving 13 bases between them. CDR3 length: 16 residues.